Listed below are T cell receptor beta chains from one sample, sequenced in a study of beta chain features in type 1 diabetes. TCRdb's copy holds only in-frame clones and misses some; the assay was immunoSEQ multiplex PCR. The data contain 30,000 or so clones, approximately 64% of them singletons. The sample taken for sequencing was Tregs from blood. Every receptor here comes from a woman aged 25-40 years with type 1 diabetes. CDR3s include the opening cysteine and the closing phenylalanine or tryptophan. The D gene is left open where the match is weak. Some rows mark clone size as missing; the rest say once, few, many or name a class of expanded clone.

TRBV10-3	TRBJ1-4	-	-	TGTGCCATCAGTGCAGGGGTGTTTGAAAAACTGTTTTTT	CAISAGVFEKLFF
TRBV29-1	TRBJ1-1	-	-	TGCAGCGCCCGGCGCGGAGGCACTGAAGCTTTCTTT	CSARRGGTEAFF
TRBV7-2	TRBJ2-3	-	-	TGTGCCAGCAGCTATAATATTAATACGCAGTATTTT	CASSYNINTQYF
TRBV6-5	TRBJ2-5	-	TRBD1	TGTGCCAGCACTTTACAGGGGTCGGAGACCCAGTACTTC	CASTLQGSETQYF
TRBV28	TRBJ2-7	-	-	TGTGCCAGCAGGATACCGGGACACCTCTACGAGCAGTACTTC	CASRIPGHLYEQYF
TRBV18	TRBJ1-1	medium-sized	TRBD1	TGTGCCAGCTCACCCGGACAGGGGAGTAGGACTGAAGCTTTCTTT	CASSPGQGSRTEAFF
TRBV6-5	TRBJ1-2	once	TRBD1	TGTGCCAGCAAAAGGACAGGGGGGAACTATGGCTACACCTTC	CASKRTGGNYGYTF
TRBV19	TRBJ2-5	few	-	TGTGCCAGTAGTTTTAGGGGTGAGACCCAGTACTTC	CASSFRGETQYF
TRBV7-3	TRBJ2-3	few	-	TGTGCCAGCAGCCCTACCGGAGCGGGCCTGACAGATACGCAGTATTTT	CASSPTGAGLTDTQYF
TRBV2	TRBJ2-7	few	TRBD1	TGTGCCAGCATCGGAGAACAGGGGCCAAATACGAACTACGAGCAGTACTTC	CASIGEQGPNTNYEQYF